Below are 5 T cell receptor beta chains sequenced from a single sample in a study of cytomegalovirus exposure and HLA in healthy donors. Sequencing was performed with immunoSEQ multiplex PCR; in TCRdb, only in-frame clones are kept and a portion is missing. The profile shows under 200,000 clones, about 89% of them singletons. Sequencing input: PBMCs. These receptors were taken from a woman aged 18-35 years in good health and CMV-seropositive.

The rearrangement joins TRBV30 to TRBJ1-2, with TRBD1 matching over 7 bases. Trimming removed 2 bases from V and 4 bases from J; junction bases left unmatched: 4. Germline V gene lookup returns CDR1 GTSNPN and CDR2 SVGIG (reference sequence). CDR3 length: 13 amino acids. The CDR3 protein is CAWSRDRPYGYTF. The DNA of the CDR3 is TGTGCCTGGAGTAGGGACAGACCCTATGGCTACACCTTC.

The CDR3 DNA reads as TGTGCCAGTAGGGGGCTGCAAGAGACCCAGTACTTC. Protein: CASRGLQETQYF. The J gene is TRBJ2-5, the V gene TRBV19; TRBD1 might be the D (5 bases). Trimming removed 6 bases at V and 2 bases at J, with 7 bases between. The CDR3 sequence is 12 residues long. Germline assignment: CDR1 LNHDA and CDR2 SQIVND (reference sequence).

This clone appeared once. This chain links TRBV7-3 with TRBJ2-2, with D tentatively TRBD1 (5 bases). V lost 4 bases and J lost 2, with 11 bases in between. The CDR3 covers 15 residues. The V gene's germline CDR1 is SGHTA and CDR2 FQGTGA. This CDR3 reads CASSSRVLNTGELFF. CDR3 nucleotides: TGTGCCAGCAGCTCCAGGGTTCTCAACACCGGGGAGCTGTTTTTT.

The CDR3 sequence is CASSLRGNRGPPAGANVLTF. The CDR3 bases are TGTGCCAGCAGCCTACGGGGTAACAGGGGGCCCCCCGCTGGGGCCAACGTCCTGACTTTC. This chain joins TRBV7-3 and TRBJ2-6, with 9 bases aligning to TRBD1. The CDR3 has 20 amino acids. Germline assignment: CDR1 SGHTA and CDR2 FQGTGA. V lost 5 bases, J lost 2 bases, and 16 bases stayed unmatched.

The chain recombines TRBV14 with TRBJ2-2, with TRBD1 matching 7 bases. Germline V lookup: CDR1 SGHDN, CDR2 FVKESK. The CDR3 loop spans 16 amino acids. V lost 3 bases, J lost 2 bases, and 6 bases stayed unmatched. CDR3 amino acids: CASSHLDRDNTGELFF. CDR3 coding DNA: TGTGCCAGCAGCCATCTTGACAGGGACAACACCGGGGAGCTGTTTTTT.